This T cell receptor (beta chain) was documented in a study of T-cell memory formation after mild COVID-19. This clonotype showed up just a few times. TCRdb reanalysed the 5' RACE reads using MiXCR and keeps one entry per CDR3 protein. The data show some 350,000 distinct CDR3 sequences, 10% to 15% seen once. With 9 bases removed from V and 7 bases from J, the gap between germline ends came to 9 bases. Germline V gene sequence: CDR1 SEHNR, CDR2 FQNEAQ (reference sequence). This CDR3 is built from 11 residues. The rearrangement joins TRBV7-9 to TRBJ2-2; no reliable D call. The sample comprised PBMCs or a T cell subset sorted from them (not recorded which). This sequence was found in a man aged 18 to 29 who had mild COVID-19 (a few samples of this study predate the infection). Cell type and time point are not known. The CDR3, as DNA: TGTGCCAGTCACCCGGGCGGGGAGCTGTTTTTT. Amino acid sequence: CASHPGGELFF.